The clone carrying this T cell receptor beta chain was recorded once. The sample originates from a study of T cell changes during pregnancy in multiple sclerosis. The V gene lost 5 bases and the J gene lost 3 bases, with 25 bases spanning the gap. The CDR3 contains 18 residues. Germline CDR1 is SQVTM and CDR2 is ANQGSEA. The method was immunoSEQ multiplex PCR; TCRdb's version includes in-frame clones alone and lacks a portion of them. The top ten hold roughly 0.78% of the sample, which has 35,000 or so clones, about nine tenths seen once. This TCR was sampled from a female donor in good health, enrolled as a control in a pregnancy study. The gene calls are TRBV29-1 and TRBJ2-2; D is possibly TRBD1 (6 bases). The input for sequencing was CD4+ T cells from peripheral blood mononuclear cells, taken after pregnancy. The CDR3 here is CSVTQTITGKLYTGELFF. CDR3 nucleotides: TGCAGCGTTACCCAAACCATAACAGGGAAGTTGTACACCGGGGAGCTGTTTTTT.